The next 24 T cell receptor beta chains were all read from a single sample in a study of T cell repertoires in cytomegalovirus infection. TCRdb processed the reads anew with MiXCR; each CDR3 protein has one entry. The sample has approximately 320,000 distinct CDR3 sequences; over 7.5% are singletons. Sample: PBMCs. The receptors derive from a human donor in good health (CMV status not recorded). Some clones in this sample may be carry-over from other donors' samples.

The J gene is TRBJ1-6, the V gene TRBV20-1, with D possibly TRBD1 on 6 matching bases. V lost 6 bases to trimming and J lost 7 bases, with 16 bases between them. There are 14 residues in the CDR3. Germline CDR1 and CDR2: DFQATT and SNEGSKA (reference sequence). CDR3 sequence: CSAPGAGPNSPLHF. The CDR3 bases are TGCAGTGCCCCAGGGGCGGGGCCCAATTCACCCCTCCACTTT.

This clonotype has a single count. This may arise from a read error, as a much more abundant clone is one base away. The chain is built from TRBV7-3 and TRBJ1-3, with 7 bases matching TRBD1. The CDR3 length is 14 residues. CDR1 is SGHTA, CDR2 FQGTGA, per germline. CDR3 in DNA: TGTGCCAGCAGCCCAGGGGGTGCTGGAAACGCCATATATTTT. This translates into CASSPGGAGNAIYF.

This clonotype was detected many times. The chain recombines TRBV7-2 with TRBJ2-3, with 12 positions matching TRBD2. Trimming cost V 4 bases and J 4 bases; bases outside gene matches: 15. The germline V gene has CDR1 SGHTA and CDR2 FQGNSA. The CDR3 is 19 amino acids. The CDR3 DNA sequence: TGTGCCAGCAGCTCCCGACTAGCGGGAGACAGGTATCGAGCAGATACGCAGTATTTT. Protein: CASSSRLAGDRYRADTQYF. Combining the CDR3 with reference TRBV7-2 and TRBJ2-3 gives the whole variable domain GAGVSQSPSNKVTEKGKDVELRCDPISGHTALYWYRQSLGQGLEFLIYFQGNSAPDKSGLPSDRFSAERTGGSVSTLTIQRTQQEDSAVYLCASSSRLAGDRYRADTQYFGPGTRLTVL.

The sample holds many counts of this clonotype. The chain recombines TRBV7-2 with TRBJ1-2; TRBD1 aligns across 10 bases. Germline CDR1 SGHTA, CDR2 FQGNSA. The CDR3 length is 13 residues. Losses at the gene ends were 5 bases for V and 8 bases for J; bases not matched to a gene: 5. The CDR3: CASSQDRGQGYTF. The CDR3 nucleotides are TGTGCCAGCAGCCAAGACAGGGGGCAAGGCTACACCTTC.

This clonotype was observed many times. The chain joins TRBV3-1 to TRBJ2-1; TRBD2 matches at 11 bases. The ends lost 4 bases at V and 7 bases at J; junction bases unmatched: 3. In germline, CDR1 is LGHDT, CDR2 YNNKEL (reference sequence). The CDR3 has 14 residues. The CDR3 DNA reads as TGTGCCAGCAGCCCACTAGCGGGAGATAATGAGCAGTTCTTC. Its translation: CASSPLAGDNEQFF.

Only a few counts were recorded for this clonotype. The chain employs TRBV6-2 or TRBV6-3 and TRBJ1-1; D remains unclear. Looked up from germline, CDR1 is MNHEY and CDR2 is SVGEGT. V lost 5 bases to trimming and J lost 3 bases, with 10 bases between them. CDR3 size: 13 residues. CDR3 protein: CASSAEFDTEAFF. The CDR3, as DNA: TGTGCCAGCAGTGCCGAATTCGACACTGAAGCTTTCTTT.

This clonotype came up many times. The J gene is TRBJ2-7, the V gene TRBV7-2; 10 bases agree with TRBD2. V lost 2 bases to trimming and J lost 12 bases; unmatched junction nucleotides: 10. Germline CDR1 reads SGHTA; CDR2 reads FQGNSA. The CDR3 runs to 14 residues. CDR3 DNA sequence: TGTGCCAGCAGCTTAAGGACTAGCGGACTTGAAATGTACTTC. It translates to CASSLRTSGLEMYF.

This clonotype was detected ten times or more. The V and J genes are TRBV7-2 and TRBJ2-5; D may be TRBD2 (7 bases). The CDR3 extends over 16 amino acids. The germline CDR1 and CDR2 sequences are SGHTA and FQGNSA. Trimming left V 5 bases short and J 5 bases short, with 21 bases between. The CDR3 sequence: CASSPSFRGGKETQYF. The CDR3 DNA reads TGTGCCAGCAGCCCCTCGTTTAGGGGGGGAAAGGAGACCCAGTACTTC.

At least ten counts were recorded for this clonotype. The V call is TRBV7-8, the J call TRBJ2-5, with a tentative D call TRBD1 (5 bases). The CDR3 extends over 15 amino acids. Trimming removed 3 bases from V and 1 base from J, with 12 bases in between. Per the germline V gene, CDR1 is SGHVS and CDR2 is FQNEAQ. CDR3 loop: CASSFELGPQETQYF. The CDR3 bases are TGTGCCAGCAGCTTTGAGTTGGGGCCCCAAGAGACCCAGTACTTC.

This clonotype occurred many times. V usage is TRBV7-9 and J usage is TRBJ2-1; D is unresolved. The CDR3 is made up of 15 amino acids. Germline V gene sequence: CDR1 SEHNR, CDR2 FQNEAQ (reference sequence). Between the trimmed V and J ends, which lost 2 bases and 9 bases, there was a span of 17 bases. The CDR3 region is CASSLSLDGKGEQFF. Written as DNA, the CDR3 is TGTGCCAGCAGCTTATCCTTGGACGGCAAGGGTGAGCAGTTCTTC.

This clonotype was recorded only once. A junction boundary mismatches the germline segment, possibly from a read error. The rearrangement uses TRBV27 and TRBJ2-5; tentatively, D is TRBD2 (6 bases). This CDR3 contains 15 residues. Germline CDR1 is MNHEY and CDR2 is SMNVEV (reference sequence). CDR3 in DNA: TGTGCCAGCAGTTTAGCTAGCGCCGACAGAGAGACCCGGTACTTC. Translation gives CASSLASADRETRYF.

This clonotype was observed at least ten times. The chain has TRBV20-1 and TRBJ2-5, with 10 bases aligning to TRBD1. V trimming: 0 bases; J trimming: 5 bases; junction bases outside the gene matches: 6. From germline, CDR1 is DFQATT and CDR2 SNEGSKA (reference sequence). The CDR3 loop spans 15 amino acids. CDR3 residues: CSAREPTGGSETQYF. Here the CDR3 DNA reads TGCAGTGCTAGAGAGCCGACAGGGGGCAGTGAGACCCAGTACTTC.

This clonotype showed up many times. This sequence joins TRBV4-3 and TRBJ1-1; D unresolved. CDR1 LGHNA and CDR2 YSLEER come from the germline V gene. This CDR3 spans 16 amino acids. The ends were cut back, 1 base at V and 0 bases at J, with 12 bases in the middle. The CDR3 region is CASSQARTLLNTEAFF. CDR3 in DNA: TGCGCCAGCAGCCAAGCAAGGACCTTATTGAACACTGAAGCTTTCTTT.

This clonotype was detected only a few times. This rearrangement joins TRBV6-5 to TRBJ2-5, with 9 bases that match TRBD2. Trimming took 6 bases from V and 4 from J; bases not matched to a gene: 3. The CDR3 length is 13 residues. CDR1 is MNHEY and CDR2 is SVGAGI in the germline V gene. The CDR3 reads CASSQLAGETQYF. CDR3 nucleotides: TGTGCCAGCAGCCAACTAGCGGGAGAGACCCAGTACTTC.

This clonotype was observed a few times. The V and J genes are TRBV20-1 and TRBJ2-7; D is possibly TRBD1 (6 bases). Germline-derived CDR1 and CDR2 are DFQATT and SNEGSKA (reference sequence). The V end lost 5 bases, the J end lost 3 bases, and 14 bases lay between the germline ends. The CDR3 loop spans 13 amino acids. Here the CDR3 DNA reads TGCAGTGCTTCCCGGGTGACAGGCTACGAGCAGTACTTC. Translation gives CSASRVTGYEQYF.

This clonotype was seen repeatedly, ten times or more. The chain is built from TRBV19 and TRBJ2-5; no firm D call. The CDR3 has 14 residues. V gave up 6 bases and J gave up 1 base, with 12 bases separating them. Germline values: CDR1 LNHDA, CDR2 SQIVND (reference sequence). The CDR3 reads CASSDRRAQETQYF. CDR3 nucleotides: TGTGCCAGTAGCGATCGGCGAGCCCAAGAGACCCAGTACTTC.

The chain is built from TRBV14 and TRBJ1-2, with D hard to call. V was shortened by 1 base and J by 8 bases, with 11 bases between the two germline ends. The CDR3 has 13 residues. Per the germline V gene, CDR1 is SGHDN and CDR2 is FVKESK. DNA of the CDR3: TGTGCCAGCAGCCAAGGCTCGTGGTACGGCTACACCTTC. It specifies CASSQGSWYGYTF.

On this clonotype itself: A read error is possible here, since a much larger clone lies one base away. The CDR3, as DNA: TGTTCCAGCAGCTCAGGACCCAGGGGGTCGACCACCGGGGAGCTGTTTTTT. As protein: CSSSSGPRGSTTGELFF. The chain carries TRBV7-1 and TRBJ2-2; TRBD1 matches 7 bases. TRBV7-1 is classed as an ORF, of uncertain function. The CDR3 contains 17 residues.

This clonotype appeared many times. The rearrangement links TRBV6-1 to TRBJ2-1; perhaps TRBD2 as D (6 bases). Trimming pared 4 bases from V and 12 bases from J, leaving 10 bases between. This CDR3 comprises 11 residues. CDR1 is MNHNS and CDR2 is SASEGT in the germline V gene. The CDR3 protein is CASSAGLAQFF. Here the CDR3 DNA reads TGTGCCAGCAGTGCGGGACTTGCGCAGTTCTTC.

This clonotype turned up a few times. This chain uses TRBV7-3 with TRBJ2-3; possible D gene TRBD1, 7 bases. Germline V gene sequence: CDR1 SGHTA, CDR2 FQGTGA. V was cut by 2 bases and J by 5 bases, with 20 bases left in between. This CDR3 spans 17 amino acids. Here the CDR3 reads CASSLGGGGLRGDTQYF. The CDR3 DNA follows: TGTGCCAGCAGCTTAGGAGGAGGGGGCCTGAGGGGAGATACGCAGTATTTT.

In this sample, this clonotype turned up once. A read error is possible here, since a much larger clone lies one base away. This chain uses TRBV7-2 with TRBJ1-2; D is unclear. V lost 7 bases and J 5 bases, leaving 11 bases between the germline ends. CDR3 length: 12 residues. CDR1 and CDR2 from the germline V gene are SGHTA and FQGNSA. CDR3 amino acids: CASNQDGYGYTF. CDR3 coding DNA: TGTGCCAGCAACCAAGACGGATATGGCTACACCTTC.

There are a few counts of this clonotype. This chain uses TRBV20-1 with TRBJ2-5, with D possibly being TRBD1 or TRBD2 (6 bases each). The CDR3 loop spans 13 amino acids. Germline values: CDR1 DFQATT, CDR2 SNEGSKA (reference sequence). Trimming took 3 bases from V and 4 from J, leaving 12 bases between them. The CDR3 here is CSASPRGRETQYF. The CDR3 nucleotides read TGCAGTGCTAGCCCCCGGGGGCGAGAGACCCAGTACTTC.

This clonotype was picked up many times. This sequence joins TRBV6-6 and TRBJ2-5; 13 bases agree with TRBD2. V dropped 6 bases and J dropped 2; count of bases not matched to a gene: 6. Germline values: CDR1 MNHNY, CDR2 SVGAGI (reference sequence). This CDR3 contains 16 residues. Here the CDR3 DNA reads TGTGCCAGCAGAATGCCGGGACTAGCGGGACAAGAGACCCAGTACTTC. Protein sequence: CASRMPGLAGQETQYF.

This clonotype appeared many times. The gene calls are TRBV19 and TRBJ2-7, with 8 positions matching TRBD1. Germline V gives CDR1 LNHDA, CDR2 SQIVND (reference sequence). With 7 bases clipped from V and 4 bases from J, the junction kept 15 bases outside the gene matches. The CDR3 runs 16 residues. The CDR3 protein is CASTSTGGQALYEQYF. CDR3 nucleotides: TGTGCCAGTACCTCAACCGGGGGACAGGCACTTTACGAGCAGTACTTC.